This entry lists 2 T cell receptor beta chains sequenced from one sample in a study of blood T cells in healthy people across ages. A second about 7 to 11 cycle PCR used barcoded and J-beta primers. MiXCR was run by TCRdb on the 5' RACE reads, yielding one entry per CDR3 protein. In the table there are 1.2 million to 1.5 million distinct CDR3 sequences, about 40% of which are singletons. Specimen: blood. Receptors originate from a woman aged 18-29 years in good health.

In nucleotides, the CDR3 is TGTGCCAGCAGTTTAACGGACAGGGGAGATAATTATGGCTACACCTTC. Its translation: CASSLTDRGDNYGYTF. The chain carries TRBV12-3 or TRBV12-4 and TRBJ1-2; TRBD1 aligns across 9 bases. V shed 2 bases and J 5 bases; nucleotides not matched to a gene: 9. The CDR3 length is 16 residues.

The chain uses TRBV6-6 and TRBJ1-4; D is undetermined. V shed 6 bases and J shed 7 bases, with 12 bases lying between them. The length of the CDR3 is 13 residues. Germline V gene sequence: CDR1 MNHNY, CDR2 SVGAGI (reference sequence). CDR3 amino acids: CASSPTLGEKLFF. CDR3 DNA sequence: TGTGCCAGCAGCCCGACCTTGGGTGAAAAACTGTTTTTT.